This TCR beta chain comes out of a study of T cell responses to AZD1222 COVID-19 vaccine. This clone occurred a few times. The assay was immunoSEQ multiplex PCR, and TCRdb's table has in-frame clones only and misses some. The sample records around 180,000 clones, over 70% being singletons. The receptor comes from an adult in good health. The sample in question was peripheral blood, obtained on day 0 of MenACWY control vaccination.

CDR3 protein: CASSQARAVIFNEQFF. CDR3 in DNA: TGTGCCAGCAGCCAAGCCAGGGCCGTGATCTTCAATGAGCAGTTCTTC. The rearrangement joins TRBV13 to TRBJ2-1; perhaps TRBD1 as D (5 bases). V was cut by 5 bases and J by 6 bases, with 20 bases left in between. The germline gives CDR1 PRHDT, CDR2 FYEKMQ (reference sequence). The CDR3 extends over 16 amino acids.